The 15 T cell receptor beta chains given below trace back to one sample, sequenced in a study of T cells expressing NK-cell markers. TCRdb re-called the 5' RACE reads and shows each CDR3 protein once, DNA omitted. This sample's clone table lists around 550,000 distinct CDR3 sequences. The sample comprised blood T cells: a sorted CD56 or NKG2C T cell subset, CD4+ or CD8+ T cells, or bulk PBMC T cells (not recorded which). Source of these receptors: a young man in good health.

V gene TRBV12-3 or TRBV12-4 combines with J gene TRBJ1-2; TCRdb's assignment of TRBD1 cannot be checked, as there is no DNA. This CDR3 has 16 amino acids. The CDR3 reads CASSSDPGRDSYGYTF.

The chain's CDR3 is CASSPHFVAGGVNEQFF. This chain joins TRBV4-3 and TRBJ2-1; TCRdb's D gene call, TRBD2, goes unchecked for lack of DNA. This CDR3 comprises 17 residues. Germline-derived CDR1 and CDR2 are LGHNA and YSLEER.

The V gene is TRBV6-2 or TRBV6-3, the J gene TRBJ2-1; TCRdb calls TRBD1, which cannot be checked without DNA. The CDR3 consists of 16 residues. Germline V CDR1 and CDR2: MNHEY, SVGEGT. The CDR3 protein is CASTQGQPGTYNEQFF.

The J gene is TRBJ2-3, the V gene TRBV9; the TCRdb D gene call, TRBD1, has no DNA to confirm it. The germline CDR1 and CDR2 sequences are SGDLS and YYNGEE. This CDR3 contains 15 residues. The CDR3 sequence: CASSLTGGNPDTQYF.

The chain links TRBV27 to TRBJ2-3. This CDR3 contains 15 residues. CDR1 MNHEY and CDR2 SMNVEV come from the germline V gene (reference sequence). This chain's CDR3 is CASSLAGAFDGTQYF.

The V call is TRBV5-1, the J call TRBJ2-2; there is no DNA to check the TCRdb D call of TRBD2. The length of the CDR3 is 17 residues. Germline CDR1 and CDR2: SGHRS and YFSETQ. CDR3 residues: CASSSPLAGGNTGELFF.

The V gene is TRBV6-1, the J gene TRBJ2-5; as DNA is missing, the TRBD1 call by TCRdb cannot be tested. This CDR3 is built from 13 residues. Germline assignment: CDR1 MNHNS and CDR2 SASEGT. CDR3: CVLWDRAGETQYF.

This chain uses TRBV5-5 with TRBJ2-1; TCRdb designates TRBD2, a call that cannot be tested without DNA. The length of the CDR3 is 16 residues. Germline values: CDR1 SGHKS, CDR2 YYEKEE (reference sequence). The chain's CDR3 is CASSPPGLAGPNEQFF.

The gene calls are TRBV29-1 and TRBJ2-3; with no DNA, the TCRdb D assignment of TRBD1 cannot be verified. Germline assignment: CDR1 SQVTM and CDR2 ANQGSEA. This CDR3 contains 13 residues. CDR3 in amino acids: CSVPITGADTQYF.

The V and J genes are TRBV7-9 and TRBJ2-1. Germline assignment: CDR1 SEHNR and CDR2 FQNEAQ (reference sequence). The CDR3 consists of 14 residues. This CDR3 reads CASSLVATGVEQFF.

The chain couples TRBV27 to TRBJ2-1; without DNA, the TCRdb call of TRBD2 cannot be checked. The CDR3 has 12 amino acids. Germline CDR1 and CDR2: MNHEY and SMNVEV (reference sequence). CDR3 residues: CASSPWEGEQFF.

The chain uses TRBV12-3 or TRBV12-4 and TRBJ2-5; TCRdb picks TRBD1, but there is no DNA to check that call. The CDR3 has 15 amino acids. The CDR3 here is CASSAVGGAGETQYF.

Here the CDR3 reads CSARSAGNTEAFF. The V and J genes are TRBV20-1 and TRBJ1-1. This CDR3 is 13 amino acids long. The germline V gene has CDR1 DFQATT and CDR2 SNEGSKA (reference sequence).

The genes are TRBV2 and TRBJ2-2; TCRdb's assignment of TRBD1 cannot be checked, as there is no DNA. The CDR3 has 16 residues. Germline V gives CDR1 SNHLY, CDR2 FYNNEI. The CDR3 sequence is CASRGDRGPHTGELFF. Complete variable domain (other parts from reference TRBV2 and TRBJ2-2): EPEVTQTPSHQVTQMGQEVILRCVPISNHLYFYWYRQILGQKVEFLVSFYNNEISEKSEIFDDQFSVERPDGSNFTLKIRSTKLEDSAMYFCASRGDRGPHTGELFFGEGSRLTVL.

CDR3 residues: CASSQGPALNQPQHF. This chain uses TRBV7-8 with TRBJ1-5. CDR1 SGHVS and CDR2 FQNEAQ come from the germline V gene. This CDR3 spans 15 amino acids.